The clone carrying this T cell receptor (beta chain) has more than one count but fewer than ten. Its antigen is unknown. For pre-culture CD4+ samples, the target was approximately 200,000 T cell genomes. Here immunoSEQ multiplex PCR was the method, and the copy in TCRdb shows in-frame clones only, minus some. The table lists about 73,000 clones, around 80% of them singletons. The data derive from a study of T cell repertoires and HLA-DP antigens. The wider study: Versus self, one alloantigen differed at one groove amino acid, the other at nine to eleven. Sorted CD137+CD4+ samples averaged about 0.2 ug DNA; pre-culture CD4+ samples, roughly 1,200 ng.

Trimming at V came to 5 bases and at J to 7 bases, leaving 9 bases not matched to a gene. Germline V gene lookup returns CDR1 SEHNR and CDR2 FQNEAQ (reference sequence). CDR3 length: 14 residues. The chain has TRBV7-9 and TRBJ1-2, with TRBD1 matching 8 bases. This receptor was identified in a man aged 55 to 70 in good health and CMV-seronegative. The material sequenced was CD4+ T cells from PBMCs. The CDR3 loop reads CASSLGQGEFGYTF. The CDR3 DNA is TGTGCCAGCAGCCTCGGACAGGGCGAGTTTGGCTACACCTTC.